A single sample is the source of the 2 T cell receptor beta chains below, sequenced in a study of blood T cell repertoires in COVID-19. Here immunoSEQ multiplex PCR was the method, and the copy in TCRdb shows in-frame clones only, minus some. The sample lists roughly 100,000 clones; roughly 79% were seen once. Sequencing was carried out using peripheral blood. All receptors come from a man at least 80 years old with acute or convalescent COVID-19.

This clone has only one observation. CDR3 protein: CASSLVRDRGYYEQYF. The CDR3 DNA is TGCGCCAGCAGCTTGGTTAGGGACAGGGGATACTACGAGCAGTACTTC. J is TRBJ2-7 and V is TRBV5-1; 10 positions match TRBD1. Trimming removed 0 bases from V and 3 bases from J; junction bases left unmatched: 6. CDR1 is SGHRS and CDR2 is YFSETQ in the germline V gene. The CDR3 extends over 16 amino acids.

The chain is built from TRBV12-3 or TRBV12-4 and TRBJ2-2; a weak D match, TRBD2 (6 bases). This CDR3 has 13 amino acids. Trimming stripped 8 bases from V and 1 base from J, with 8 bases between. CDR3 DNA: TGTGCCAGCCGGGACTTGAACACCGGGGAGCTGTTTTTT. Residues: CASRDLNTGELFF.